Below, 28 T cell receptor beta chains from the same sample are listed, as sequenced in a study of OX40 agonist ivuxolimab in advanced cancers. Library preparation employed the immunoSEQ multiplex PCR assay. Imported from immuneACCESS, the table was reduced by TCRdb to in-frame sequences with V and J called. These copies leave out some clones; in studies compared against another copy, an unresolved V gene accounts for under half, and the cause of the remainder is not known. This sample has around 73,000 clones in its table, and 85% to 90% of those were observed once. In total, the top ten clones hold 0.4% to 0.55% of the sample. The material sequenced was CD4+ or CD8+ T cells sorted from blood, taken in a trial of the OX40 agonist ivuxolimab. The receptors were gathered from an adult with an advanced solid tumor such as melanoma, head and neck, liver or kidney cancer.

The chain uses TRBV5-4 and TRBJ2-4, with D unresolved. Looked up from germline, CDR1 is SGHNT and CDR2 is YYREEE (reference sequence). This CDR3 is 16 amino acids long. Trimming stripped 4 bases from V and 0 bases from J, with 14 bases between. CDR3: CASSPSALIAKNIQYF. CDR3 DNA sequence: TGTGCCAGCAGCCCCAGCGCCCTCATAGCCAAAAACATTCAGTACTTC.

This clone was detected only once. Here the CDR3 DNA reads TGTGCCAGCAGCGTAGGACCAAAGACACCCCTCCACTTT. Translated: CASSVGPKTPLHF. V is TRBV9 and J is TRBJ1-6; D is unclear. V dropped 0 bases and J dropped 11 bases, with 9 bases sitting between them. Germline CDR1 reads SGDLS; CDR2 reads YYNGEE. The CDR3 spans 13 residues.

The CDR3 reads CASSTSGGSREQYF. As DNA, the CDR3 is TGTGCCAGCAGCACATCAGGCGGCTCTCGGGAGCAGTACTTC. This chain links TRBV7-8 with TRBJ2-7; no reliable D call. In germline, CDR1 is SGHVS, CDR2 FQNEAQ. The length of the CDR3 is 14 residues. Trimming removed 5 bases from V and 7 bases from J, with 18 bases in between.

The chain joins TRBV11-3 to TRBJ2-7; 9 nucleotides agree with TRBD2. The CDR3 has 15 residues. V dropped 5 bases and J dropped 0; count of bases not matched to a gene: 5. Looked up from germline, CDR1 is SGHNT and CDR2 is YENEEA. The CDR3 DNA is TGTGCCAGCAGCCTTTATAGCGGGAGCTCCTACGAGCAGTACTTC. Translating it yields CASSLYSGSSYEQYF. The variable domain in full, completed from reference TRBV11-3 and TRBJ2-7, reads EAGVVQSPRYKIIEKKQPVAFWCNPISGHNTLYWYLQNLGQGPELLIRYENEEAVDDSQLPKDRFSAERLKGVDSTLKIQPAELGDSAVYLCASSLYSGSSYEQYFGPGTRLTVT.

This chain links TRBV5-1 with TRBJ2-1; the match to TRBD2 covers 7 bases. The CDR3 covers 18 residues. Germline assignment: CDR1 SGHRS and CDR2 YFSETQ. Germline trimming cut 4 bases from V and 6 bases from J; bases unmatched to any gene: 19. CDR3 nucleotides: TGCGCCAGCAGCGCCTTGCCTCCGGGACTATCTCCGTTCAATGAGCAGTTCTTC. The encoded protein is CASSALPPGLSPFNEQFF.

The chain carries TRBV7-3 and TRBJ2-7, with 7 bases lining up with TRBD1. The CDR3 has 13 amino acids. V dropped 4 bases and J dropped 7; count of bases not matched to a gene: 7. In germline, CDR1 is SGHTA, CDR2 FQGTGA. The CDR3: CASSYQQGREQYF. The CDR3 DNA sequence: TGTGCCAGCAGCTATCAACAGGGGCGAGAGCAGTACTTC.

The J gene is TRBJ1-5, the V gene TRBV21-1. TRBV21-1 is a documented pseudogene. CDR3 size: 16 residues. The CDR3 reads CASSEASKYSNQPQHF. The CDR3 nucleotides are TGTGCCAGCAGCGAGGCATCTAAATATAGCAATCAGCCCCAGCATTTT.

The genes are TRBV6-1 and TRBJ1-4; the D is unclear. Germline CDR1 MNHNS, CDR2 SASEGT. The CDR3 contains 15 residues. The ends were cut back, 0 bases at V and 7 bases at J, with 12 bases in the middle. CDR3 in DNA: TGTGCCAGCAGTGAAGCGTCACTTACGGGTGAAAAACTGTTTTTT. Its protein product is CASSEASLTGEKLFF.

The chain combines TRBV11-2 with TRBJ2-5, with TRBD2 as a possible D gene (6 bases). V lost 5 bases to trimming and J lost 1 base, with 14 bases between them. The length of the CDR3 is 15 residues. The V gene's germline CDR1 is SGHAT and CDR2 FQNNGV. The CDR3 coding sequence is TGTGCCAGCAGCACAGGAATAGCGGCCCAAGAGACCCAGTACTTC. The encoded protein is CASSTGIAAQETQYF.

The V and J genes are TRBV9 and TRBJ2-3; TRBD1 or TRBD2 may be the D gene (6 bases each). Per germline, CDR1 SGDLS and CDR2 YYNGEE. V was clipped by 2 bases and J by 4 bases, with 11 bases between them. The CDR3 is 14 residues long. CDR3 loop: CASSVRGEPDTQYF. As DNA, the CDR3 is TGTGCCAGCAGCGTTAGGGGGGAACCAGATACGCAGTATTTT.

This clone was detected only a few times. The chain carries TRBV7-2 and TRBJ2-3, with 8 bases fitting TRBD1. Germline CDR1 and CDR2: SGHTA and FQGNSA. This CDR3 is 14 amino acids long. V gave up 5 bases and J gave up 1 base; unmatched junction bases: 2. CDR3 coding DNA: TGTGCCAGCAGCAAGGACAGGGGCACAGATACGCAGTATTTT. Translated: CASSKDRGTDTQYF. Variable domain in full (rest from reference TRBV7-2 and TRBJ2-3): GAGVSQSPSNKVTEKGKDVELRCDPISGHTALYWYRQSLGQGLEFLIYFQGNSAPDKSGLPSDRFSAERTGGSVSTLTIQRTQQEDSAVYLCASSKDRGTDTQYFGPGTRLTVL.

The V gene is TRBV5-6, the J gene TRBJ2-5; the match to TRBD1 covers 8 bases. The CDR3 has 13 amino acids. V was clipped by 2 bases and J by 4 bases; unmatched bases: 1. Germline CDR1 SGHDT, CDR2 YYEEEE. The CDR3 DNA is TGTGCCAGCAGCTTTACAGGGGGAGAGACCCAGTACTTC. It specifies CASSFTGGETQYF.

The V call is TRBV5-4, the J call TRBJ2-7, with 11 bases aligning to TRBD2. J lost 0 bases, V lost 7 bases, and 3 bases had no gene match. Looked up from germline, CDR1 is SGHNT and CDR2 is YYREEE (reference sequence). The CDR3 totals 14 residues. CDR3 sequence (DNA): TGTGCCAGCGGCACTAGCGGGAGCTCCTACGAGCAGTACTTC. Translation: CASGTSGSSYEQYF.

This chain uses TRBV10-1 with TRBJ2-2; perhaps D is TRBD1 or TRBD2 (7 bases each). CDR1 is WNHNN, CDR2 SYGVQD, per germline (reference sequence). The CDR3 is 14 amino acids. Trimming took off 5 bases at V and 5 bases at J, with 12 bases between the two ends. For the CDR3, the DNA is TGCGCCAGCAGTACCCAGGGGGGGACCGGGGAGCTGTTTTTT. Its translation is CASSTQGGTGELFF.

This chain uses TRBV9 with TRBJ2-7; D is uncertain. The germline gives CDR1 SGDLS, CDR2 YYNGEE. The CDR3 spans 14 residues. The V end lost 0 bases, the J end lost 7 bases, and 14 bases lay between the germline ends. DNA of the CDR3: TGTGCCAGCAGCGTAGACAGTAACACGTGGGAGCAGTACTTC. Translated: CASSVDSNTWEQYF.

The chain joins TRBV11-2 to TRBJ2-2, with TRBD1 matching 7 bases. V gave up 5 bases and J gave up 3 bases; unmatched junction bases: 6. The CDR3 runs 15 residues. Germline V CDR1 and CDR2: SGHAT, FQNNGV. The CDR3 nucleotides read TGTGCCAGCAGCCCGAAGGGGGCAGACACCGGGGAGCTGTTTTTT. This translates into CASSPKGADTGELFF.

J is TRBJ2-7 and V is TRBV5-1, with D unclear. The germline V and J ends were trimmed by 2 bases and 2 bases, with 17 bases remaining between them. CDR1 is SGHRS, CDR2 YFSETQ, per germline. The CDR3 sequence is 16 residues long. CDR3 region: CASSFGQPPVTYEQYF. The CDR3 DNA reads TGCGCCAGCAGCTTCGGGCAGCCCCCCGTCACCTACGAGCAGTACTTC.

CDR3 in amino acids: CASSLRGPGAQETQYF. The CDR3 DNA follows: TGTGCCAGCAGCTTAAGGGGTCCAGGGGCCCAAGAGACCCAGTACTTC. This chain joins TRBV7-3 and TRBJ2-5; a weak D match, TRBD1 (6 bases). The CDR3 loop spans 16 amino acids. CDR1 is SGHTA and CDR2 is FQGTGA in the germline V gene. Trimming took off 1 base at V and 1 base at J, with 13 bases between the two ends.

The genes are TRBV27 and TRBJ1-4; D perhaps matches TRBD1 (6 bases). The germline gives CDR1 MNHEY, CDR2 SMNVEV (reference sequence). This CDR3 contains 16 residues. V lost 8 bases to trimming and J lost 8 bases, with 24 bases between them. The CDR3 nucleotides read TGTGCCAGCGGGAGAACCGGGACAACTGTGACCGAAAAACTGTTTTTT. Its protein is CASGRTGTTVTEKLFF.

Here the CDR3 DNA reads TGTGCCAGCAGCACTTCTAGCGGGGCTTCCTACGAGCAGTACTTC. Its translation: CASSTSSGASYEQYF. The chain recombines TRBV13 with TRBJ2-7; 9 nucleotides align to TRBD2. Germline V gene data show CDR1 as PRHDT and CDR2 as FYEKMQ (reference sequence). The CDR3 covers 15 residues. The junction had 6 bases not matched to a gene; V was cut back by 5 bases and J by 1 base. Full variable domain (missing parts from reference TRBV13 and TRBJ2-7): AAGVIQSPRHLIKEKRETATLKCYPIPRHDTVYWYQQGPGQDPQFLISFYEKMQSDKGSIPDRFSAQQFSDYHSELNMSSLELGDSALYFCASSTSSGASYEQYFGPGTRLTVT.

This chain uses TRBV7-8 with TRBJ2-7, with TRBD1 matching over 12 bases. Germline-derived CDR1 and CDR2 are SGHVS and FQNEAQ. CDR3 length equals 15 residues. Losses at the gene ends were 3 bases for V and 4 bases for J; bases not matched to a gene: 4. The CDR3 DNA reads TGTGCCAGCAGCTTTCGGGACAGGGGGCCTTACGAGCAGTACTTC. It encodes CASSFRDRGPYEQYF.

CDR3 DNA sequence: TGTGCCAGTAGTATATTCCAGGGGTCCTATGGCTACACCTTC. Its translation: CASSIFQGSYGYTF. This chain uses TRBV19 with TRBJ1-2, with D tentatively TRBD1 (6 bases). The CDR3 length is 14 residues. The ends were cut back, 2 bases at V and 4 bases at J, with 11 bases in the middle. Germline CDR1 and CDR2: LNHDA and SQIVND (reference sequence).

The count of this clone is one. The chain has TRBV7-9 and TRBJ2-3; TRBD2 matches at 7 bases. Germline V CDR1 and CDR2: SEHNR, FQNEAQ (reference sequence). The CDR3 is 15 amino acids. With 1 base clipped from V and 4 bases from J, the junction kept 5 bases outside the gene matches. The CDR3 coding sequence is TGTGCCAGCAGCTTAGGTGGCGGGAGATCAGATACGCAGTATTTT. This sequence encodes CASSLGGGRSDTQYF. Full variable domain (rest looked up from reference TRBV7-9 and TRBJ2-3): DTGVSQNPRHKITKRGQNVTFRCDPISEHNRLYWYRQTLGQGPEFLTYFQNEAQLEKSRLLSDRFSAERPKGSFSTLEIQRTEQGDSAMYLCASSLGGGRSDTQYFGPGTRLTVL.

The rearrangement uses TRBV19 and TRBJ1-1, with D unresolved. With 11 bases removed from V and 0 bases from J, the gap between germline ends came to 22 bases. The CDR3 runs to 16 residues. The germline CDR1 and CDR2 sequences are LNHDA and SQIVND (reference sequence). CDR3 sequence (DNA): TGTGCCTCTAAAGCGGTGGAGGCAGGACTGAACACTGAAGCTTTCTTT. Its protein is CASKAVEAGLNTEAFF.

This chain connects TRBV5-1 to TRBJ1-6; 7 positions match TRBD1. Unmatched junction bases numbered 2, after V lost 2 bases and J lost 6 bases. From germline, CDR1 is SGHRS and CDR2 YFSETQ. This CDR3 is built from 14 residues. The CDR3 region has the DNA TGCGCCAGCAGCTTTACAGGGGTTAATTCACCCCTCCACTTT. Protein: CASSFTGVNSPLHF.

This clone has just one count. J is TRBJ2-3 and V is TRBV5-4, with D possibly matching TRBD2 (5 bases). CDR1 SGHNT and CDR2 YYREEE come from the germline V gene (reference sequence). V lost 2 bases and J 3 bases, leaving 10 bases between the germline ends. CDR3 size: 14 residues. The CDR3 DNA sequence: TGTGCCAGCAGCTTAGGCCCGGGGACAGATACGCAGTATTTT. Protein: CASSLGPGTDTQYF.

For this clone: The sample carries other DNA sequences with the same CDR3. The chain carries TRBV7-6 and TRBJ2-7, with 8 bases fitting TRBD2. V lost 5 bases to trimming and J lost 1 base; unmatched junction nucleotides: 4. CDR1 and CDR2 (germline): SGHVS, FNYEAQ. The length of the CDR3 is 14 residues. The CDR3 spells CASSPRGGSYEQYF. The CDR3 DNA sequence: TGTGCCAGCAGCCCCCGGGGGGGATCCTACGAGCAGTACTTC.

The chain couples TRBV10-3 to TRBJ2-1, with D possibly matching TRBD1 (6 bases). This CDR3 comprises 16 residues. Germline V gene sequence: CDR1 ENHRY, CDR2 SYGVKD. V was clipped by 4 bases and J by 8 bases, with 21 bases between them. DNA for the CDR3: TGTGCCATCAGTGGTGACGTAGGGGGAGCGTTGGATGAGCAGTTCTTC. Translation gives CAISGDVGGALDEQFF.